This T cell receptor (beta chain) was recovered during a study of breast tumors, draining lymph nodes, adjacent tissues. General observations from the study: Data fit most tumor T cells coming from lymph node, expanding in tumor.

The lymph nodes were axillary draining lymph nodes from breast cancer patients. In germline, CDR1 is SEHNR, CDR2 FQNEAQ (reference sequence). The CDR3 covers 14 residues. With 5 bases removed from V and 4 bases from J, the gap between germline ends came to 12 bases. This clonotype has just one count. Its antigen is not known. TCRdb redid the calling of the multiplex PCR reads with MiXCR, one entry per CDR3 protein. The sample holds about 230,000 distinct CDR3 sequences, 32% seen once. Input material: axillary lymph node tissue. The clonotype was recovered from a female donor with breast cancer. Some clones in this sample may be carry-over from other donors' samples. This rearrangement joins TRBV7-9 to TRBJ1-3; D might be TRBD1 (6 bases). The CDR3 is CASSKKGVGNTIYF. CDR3 nucleotide sequence: TGTGCCAGCAGCAAAAAGGGGGTGGGAAACACCATATATTTT.